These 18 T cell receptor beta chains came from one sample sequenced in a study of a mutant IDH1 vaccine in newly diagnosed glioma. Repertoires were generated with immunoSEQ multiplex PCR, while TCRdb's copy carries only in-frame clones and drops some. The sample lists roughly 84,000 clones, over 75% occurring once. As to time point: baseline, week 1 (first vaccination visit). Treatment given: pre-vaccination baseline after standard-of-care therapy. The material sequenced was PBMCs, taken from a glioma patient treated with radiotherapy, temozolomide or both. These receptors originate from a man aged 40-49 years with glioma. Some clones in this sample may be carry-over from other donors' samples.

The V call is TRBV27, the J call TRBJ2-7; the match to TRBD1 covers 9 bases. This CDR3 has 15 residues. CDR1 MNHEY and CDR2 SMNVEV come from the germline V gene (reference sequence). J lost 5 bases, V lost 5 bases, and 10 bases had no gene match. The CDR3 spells CASSPLGQGDHEQYF. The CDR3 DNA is TGTGCCAGCAGTCCGCTGGGACAGGGTGACCACGAGCAGTACTTC.

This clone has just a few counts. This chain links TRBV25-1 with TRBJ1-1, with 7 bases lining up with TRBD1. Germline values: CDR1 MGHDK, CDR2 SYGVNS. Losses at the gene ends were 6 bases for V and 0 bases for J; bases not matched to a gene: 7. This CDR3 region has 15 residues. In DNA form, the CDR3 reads TGTGCCAGCAGGATCTCGGGACAGATGAACACTGAAGCTTTCTTT. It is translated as CASRISGQMNTEAFF.

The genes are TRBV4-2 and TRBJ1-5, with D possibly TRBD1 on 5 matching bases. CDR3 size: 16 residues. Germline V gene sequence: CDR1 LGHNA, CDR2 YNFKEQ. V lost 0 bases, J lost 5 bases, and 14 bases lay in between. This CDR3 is CASSQERTRGHQPQHF. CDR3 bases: TGTGCCAGCAGCCAAGAAAGGACACGAGGGCATCAGCCCCAGCATTTT.

This CDR3 is CASSISASRQNTGELFF. The DNA for the CDR3 is TGTGCCAGTAGTATCTCGGCATCGCGACAGAACACCGGGGAGCTGTTTTTT. The J gene is TRBJ2-2, the V gene TRBV19, with D uncertain. The CDR3 is 17 residues long. Per germline, CDR1 LNHDA and CDR2 SQIVND (reference sequence). The V and J ends lost 3 bases and 1 base respectively, with 15 bases between them.

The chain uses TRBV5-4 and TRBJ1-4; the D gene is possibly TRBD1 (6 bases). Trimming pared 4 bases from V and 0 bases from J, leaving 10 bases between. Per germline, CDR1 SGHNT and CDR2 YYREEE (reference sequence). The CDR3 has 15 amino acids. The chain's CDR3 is CASSRTAATNEKLFF. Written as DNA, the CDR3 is TGTGCCAGCAGCAGGACAGCTGCAACTAATGAAAAACTGTTTTTT. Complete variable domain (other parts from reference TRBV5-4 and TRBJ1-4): ETGVTQSPTHLIKTRGQQVTLRCSSQSGHNTVSWYQQALGQGPQFIFQYYREEENGRGNFPPRFSGLQFPNYSSELNVNALELDDSALYLCASSRTAATNEKLFFGSGTQLSVL.

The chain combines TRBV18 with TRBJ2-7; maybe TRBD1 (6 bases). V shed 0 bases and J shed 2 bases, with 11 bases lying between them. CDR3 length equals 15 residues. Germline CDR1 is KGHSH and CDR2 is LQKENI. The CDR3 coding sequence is TGTGCCAGCTCACCACCGGCGACAGGCACCTACGAGCAGTACTTC. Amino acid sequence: CASSPPATGTYEQYF.

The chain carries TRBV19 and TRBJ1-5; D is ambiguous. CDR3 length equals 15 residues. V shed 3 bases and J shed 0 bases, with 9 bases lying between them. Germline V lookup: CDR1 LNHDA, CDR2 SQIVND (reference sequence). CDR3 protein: CASSMYHNSNQPQHF. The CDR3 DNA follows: TGTGCCAGTAGTATGTACCACAATAGCAATCAGCCCCAGCATTTT.

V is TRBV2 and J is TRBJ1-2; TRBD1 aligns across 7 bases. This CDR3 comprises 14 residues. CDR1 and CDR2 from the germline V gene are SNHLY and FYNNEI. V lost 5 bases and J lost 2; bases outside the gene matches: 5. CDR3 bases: TGTGCCAGCAGTCGACAGGGCACCAACTATGGCTACACCTTC. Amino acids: CASSRQGTNYGYTF. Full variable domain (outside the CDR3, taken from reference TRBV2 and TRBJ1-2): EPEVTQTPSHQVTQMGQEVILRCVPISNHLYFYWYRQILGQKVEFLVSFYNNEISEKSEIFDDQFSVERPDGSNFTLKIRSTKLEDSAMYFCASSRQGTNYGYTFGSGTRLTVV.

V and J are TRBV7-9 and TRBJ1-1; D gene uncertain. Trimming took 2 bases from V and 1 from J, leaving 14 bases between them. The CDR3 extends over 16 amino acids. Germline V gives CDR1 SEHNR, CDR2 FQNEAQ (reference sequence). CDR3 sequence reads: CASSLLELRPNTEAFF. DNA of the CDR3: TGTGCCAGCAGCTTACTAGAACTGCGGCCGAACACTGAAGCTTTCTTT.

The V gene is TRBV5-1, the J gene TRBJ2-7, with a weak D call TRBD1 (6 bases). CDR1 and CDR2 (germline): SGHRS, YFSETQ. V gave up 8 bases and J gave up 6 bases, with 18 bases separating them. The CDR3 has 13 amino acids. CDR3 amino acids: CASKTGYSGEQYF. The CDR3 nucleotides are TGCGCCAGTAAAACAGGGTATTCAGGCGAGCAGTACTTC.

The CDR3 sequence is CASSSRTDRTGELFF. In nucleotides, the CDR3 is TGTGCCAGCAGCAGCCGGACAGACCGGACCGGGGAGCTGTTTTTT. The V gene is TRBV5-4, the J gene TRBJ2-2, with a possible D match to TRBD1 (6 bases). Germline values: CDR1 SGHNT, CDR2 YYREEE (reference sequence). V lost 4 bases to trimming and J lost 5 bases, with 15 bases between them. The CDR3 runs 15 residues. The whole variable domain, remainder taken from reference TRBV5-4 and TRBJ2-2, is ETGVTQSPTHLIKTRGQQVTLRCSSQSGHNTVSWYQQALGQGPQFIFQYYREEENGRGNFPPRFSGLQFPNYSSELNVNALELDDSALYLCASSSRTDRTGELFFGEGSRLTVL.

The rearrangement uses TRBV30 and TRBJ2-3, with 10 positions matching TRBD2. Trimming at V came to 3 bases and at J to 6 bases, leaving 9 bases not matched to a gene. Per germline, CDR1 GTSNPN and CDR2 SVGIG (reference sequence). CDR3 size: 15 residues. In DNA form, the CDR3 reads TGTGCCTGGAGCGTGAGCGGGGGGGCTCGGGATACGCAGTATTTT. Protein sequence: CAWSVSGGARDTQYF.

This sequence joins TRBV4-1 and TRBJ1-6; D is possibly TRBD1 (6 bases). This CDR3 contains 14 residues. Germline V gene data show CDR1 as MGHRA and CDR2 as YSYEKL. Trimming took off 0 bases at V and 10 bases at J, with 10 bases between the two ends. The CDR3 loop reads CASSQEDSLSPLHF. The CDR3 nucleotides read TGCGCCAGCAGCCAAGAGGACAGTTTATCACCCCTCCACTTT.

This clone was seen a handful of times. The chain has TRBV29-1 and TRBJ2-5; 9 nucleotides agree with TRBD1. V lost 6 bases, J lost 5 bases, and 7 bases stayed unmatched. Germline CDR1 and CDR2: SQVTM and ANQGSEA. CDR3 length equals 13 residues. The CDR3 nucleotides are TGCAGCGTCCCGGGACAGGGTCTGGAGACCCAGTACTTC. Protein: CSVPGQGLETQYF.

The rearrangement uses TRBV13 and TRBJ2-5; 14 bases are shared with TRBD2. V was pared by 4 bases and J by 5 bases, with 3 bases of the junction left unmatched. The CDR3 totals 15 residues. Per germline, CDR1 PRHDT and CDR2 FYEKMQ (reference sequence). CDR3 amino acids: CASSSTSGGAETQYF. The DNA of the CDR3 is TGTGCCAGCAGCTCGACTAGCGGGGGGGCTGAGACCCAGTACTTC.

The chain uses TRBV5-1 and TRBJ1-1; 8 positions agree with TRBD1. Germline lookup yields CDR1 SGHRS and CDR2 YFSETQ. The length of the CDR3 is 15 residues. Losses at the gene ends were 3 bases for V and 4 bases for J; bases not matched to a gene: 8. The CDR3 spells CASSYQQGGTTEAFF. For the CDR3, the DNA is TGCGCCAGCAGCTACCAACAGGGGGGGACCACTGAAGCTTTCTTT.

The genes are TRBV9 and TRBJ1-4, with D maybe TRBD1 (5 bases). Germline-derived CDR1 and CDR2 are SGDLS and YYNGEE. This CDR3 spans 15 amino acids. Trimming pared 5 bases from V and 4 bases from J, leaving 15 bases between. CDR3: CASSGSGSYNEKLFF. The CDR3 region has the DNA TGTGCCAGCAGTGGTTCAGGGAGTTATAATGAAAAACTGTTTTTT.

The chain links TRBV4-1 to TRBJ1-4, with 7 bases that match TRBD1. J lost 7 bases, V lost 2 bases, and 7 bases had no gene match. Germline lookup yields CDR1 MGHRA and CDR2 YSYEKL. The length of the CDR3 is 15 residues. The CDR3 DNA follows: TGCGCCAGCAGCCAACCCGACAGGGAGAGTGAAAAACTGTTTTTT. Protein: CASSQPDRESEKLFF.